This T cell receptor beta chain appears in the sequencing data of a study of blood T cell repertoires in COVID-19. The germline V gene has CDR1 SNHLY and CDR2 FYNNEI. The CDR3 consists of 13 residues. V was shortened by 3 bases and J by 2 bases, with 8 bases between the two germline ends. Profiling relied on immunoSEQ multiplex PCR, and the TCRdb table lists in-frame clones only, not all of them. Here the sample spans about half a million clones, more than 85% being singletons. Enrolled through a virtual design, the participants were between 18 and 89 years of age and came from some 26 US areas. V gene TRBV2 combines with J gene TRBJ2-7; D unclear. The receptor's source is an older woman who had recovered from COVID-19. The specimen sequenced was PBMCs or T cells enriched from blood (not recorded which). CDR3: CASSDSRTYEQYF. CDR3 in DNA: TGTGCCAGCAGTGATAGCAGAACCTACGAGCAGTACTTC.